Reported below is one TCR beta chain. Its specificity is not known. Once obtained from cultured CD4+ T cells, the DNA was sequenced using the Oncomine TCR Beta short-read assay. From the PCR reads, TCRdb called clonotypes with MiXCR, one entry per CDR3 protein. This sample has 4,800 or so distinct CDR3 sequences, with roughly 80% found just once. This entry is derived from a study of vaccination and CD4 T cells after COVID-19. CDR3 length: 17 amino acids. The germline V gene has CDR1 MNHNS and CDR2 SASEGT. V shed 2 bases and J 9 bases; nucleotides not matched to a gene: 13. Described treatment: roughly ten-day PBMC culture with coronavirus spike peptide pools or control peptides (ViraFEST assay).

The origin of this receptor is a human donor who had recovered from COVID-19. The chain carries TRBV6-1 and TRBJ1-6; 7 bases are shared with TRBD1. The material sequenced was CD4+ T cells from blood, cultured in vitro. CDR3 residues: CASSELGGGVRISPLHF. Written as DNA, the CDR3 is TGTGCCAGCAGTGAATTAGGGGGCGGAGTCCGGATTTCACCCCTCCACTTT.